This T cell receptor beta chain was found in a study of OX40 agonist ivuxolimab in advanced cancers. About the full investigation: Ivuxolimab was an agonistic, fully human IgG2 monoclonal antibody directed against OX40 (CD134), a costimulatory receptor. Partial responses were achieved by three dose-escalation patients, of whom one had hepatocellular carcinoma and two had cutaneous melanoma. The paper describes the monotherapy dose-escalation part (N ≈ 52 patients) of the phase I trial of ivuxolimab. Patients were allowed to have had prior anti-PD-1, anti-PD-L1 or anti-CTLA-4 therapy, and 40% of the dose-escalation patients had previously received checkpoint inhibitors. Of the 50 or so patients in dose escalation, about 20 had hepatocellular carcinoma, about 15 had melanoma, 9 had renal cell carcinoma and 9 had head and neck cancer. Intravenous ivuxolimab was administered to patients every 2 weeks at six dose levels: 0.01, 0.1, 0.3, 1.5, 3 and 10 mg/kg. In the dose-escalation cohort, approximately 83% of patients were male, and the mean age was roughly 60 years with a range of roughly 20 to 80. The purpose of peripheral TCRbeta sequencing was to test whether ivuxolimab changed TCR sequence diversity and led to clonal T-cell expansion.

Patients with a history of autoimmune disease or receiving systemic immunosuppression were excluded from the trial. In every dose cohort, peripheral blood was drawn for TCR sequencing at baseline, cycle 4 day 1, and cycle 7 day 1. The samples were taken from a phase I, first-in-human, multicenter, open-label dose-escalation trial of ivuxolimab. Adults with locally advanced or metastatic melanoma, renal cell carcinoma, hepatocellular carcinoma or head and neck squamous cell carcinoma were enrolled in the trial. Before TCR sequencing, CD4+ T cells and CD8+ T cells were sorted from peripheral blood as separate populations. Paper-wide results and their limitations: Which antigens the clonally expanded peripheral T cells were specific for was not determined. Low levels of normalized T-cell clonal expansion were also seen in some patients who did not respond. In partial responders in the 0.1-3.0 mg/kg groups, normalized peripheral clonal expansion was found to be among the lowest, especially among CD8+ T cells. At doses of 0.1 to 3.0 mg/kg, clonal expansion of both CD4+ and CD8+ T cells in blood was seen between baseline and week 6. After ivuxolimab, expanded clones were on average more numerous among CD8+ T cells than among CD4+ T cells.

Notes on this clone: Its antigen remains undetermined. No quality values exist for individual bases; no much larger clone is one base distant.

For sequencing of the TCRbeta CDR3 region, genomic DNA was extracted from the sorted cells. The immunoSEQ Assay was used to sequence the TCRbeta CDR3 regions. TCRdb took over this immuneACCESS table, retaining in-frame rearrangements with V and J assigned. Such tables are incomplete; in checked studies, under half of the missing clones stem from an unresolved V gene, and the remainder is unexplained. In all, the sample holds about 42,000 clones, and roughly 90% of those were seen once. The ten top clones hold approximately 12% of the sample. The junction carries 19 bases between V and J, which are trimmed by 6 bases and 7 bases respectively. The cysteine opens and the phenylalanine closes a CDR3 of 14 amino acids. Only CDR3 DNA is held: 42 bases, read in frame from base 1. The germline V gene sets CDR1 to ENHRY and CDR2 to SYGVKD.

The clonotype was recovered from an adult with an advanced solid tumor such as melanoma, head and neck, liver or kidney cancer. The sequences come from CD4+ or CD8+ T cells sorted from blood, collected in a trial of the OX40 agonist ivuxolimab. The chain joins TRBV10-3 to TRBJ2-7, with a tentative D gene TRBD1 over 6 matching bases. Here the CDR3 is given as CAISNINRDGEQYF. The nucleotides are TGTGCCATCAGCAACATAAACAGGGATGGAGAGCAGTACTTC.